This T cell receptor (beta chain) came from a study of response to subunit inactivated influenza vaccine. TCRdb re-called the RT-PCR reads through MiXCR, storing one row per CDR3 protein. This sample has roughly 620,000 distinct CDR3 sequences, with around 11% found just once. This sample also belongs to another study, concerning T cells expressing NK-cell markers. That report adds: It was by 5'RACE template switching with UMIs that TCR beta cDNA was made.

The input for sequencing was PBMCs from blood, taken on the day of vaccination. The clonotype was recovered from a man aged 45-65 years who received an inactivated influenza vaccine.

DNA of the CDR3: TGTGCCAGCAGCGTAGCCGGGACAGGGGGCTCCTACGAGCAGTACTTC. Its protein is CASSVAGTGGSYEQYF. The rearrangement links TRBV9 to TRBJ2-7, with 11 bases fitting TRBD1. CDR1 SGDLS and CDR2 YYNGEE come from the germline V gene. The CDR3 contains 16 residues. V was pared by 0 bases and J by 0 bases, with 2 bases of the junction left unmatched.